This note documents a single TCR beta chain sequence. This clone was observed a few times. The antigen this receptor binds is unknown. No base-level quality is on record; no much larger clone is a single base apart. This sample is drawn from a study of beta chain features in type 1 diabetes (dated by TCRdb to 2017 to 2018). Regarding the study in general: Mean age, gender distribution, total cell number and subset yield did not differ between patients and healthy donors. A total of about 99,000,000 sorted cells were examined across all samples, and RNA yield correlated strongly with the number of cells per subset. In the study, TCRB repertoires of sorted circulating CD4+ T cell subsets from recently diagnosed type 1 diabetes patients were compared with those of matched healthy donors. Regulatory and stem cell-like memory subsets were isolated from only 8 patients and roughly eight healthy donors, whereas naive and central memory subsets came from all 30 or so donors.

General conclusions and limits of the study: At VDJ recombination sites, type 1 diabetes patients had fewer insertions and more deleted nucleotides, which implies abnormalities in thymic rearrangement. Only small numbers of individuals were included in the HLA sub-analyses, which left unresolved whether HLA type had any influence on TCRB rearrangement. Naive, central memory and regulatory TCRB repertoires appeared more similar among patients than among healthy donors. Shorter templates might have been favored by PCR, but patient and control samples were amplified and corrected together, so both groups would have been affected equally by any skew. In all four CD4+ subsets, TCRB CDR3 length was moderately but significantly shorter in type 1 diabetes patients. Because cDNA was sequenced instead of genomic DNA, highly expressing activated cells could be over-represented, though the groups showed no difference in activation or CD3 levels.

Trimmed from V: 1 base; trimmed from J: 3 bases; junction bases lacking a gene match: 2. The germline V gene sets CDR1 to WSHSY and CDR2 to SAAADI. The CDR3 numbers 15 residues from cysteine through phenylalanine. Only CDR3 DNA remains: 45 bases, in frame from the first base. All of the isolated RNA was reverse transcribed with the High Capacity cDNA Reverse Transcription Kit, so expressed TCRB transcripts were sequenced. Deep immunoSEQ sequencing was applied to naive, central memory and regulatory T cell samples, giving an average of roughly 3.6 million total reads per sample. Sorted cells were lysed in RLT buffer and RNA was extracted with DNase-treated RNeasy Micro or Mini kits, depending on cell number. Each cell subset was processed on its own to prevent cross-contamination, while patient and healthy donor samples were processed together. The immunoSEQ multiplex PCR was used to amplify TCRB sequences from cDNA, generating 87-bp fragments that spanned the CDR3 region. The amplicons were sequenced using the Illumina HiSeq platform. As for the authors' bioinformatics: PCR bias was computationally corrected using synthetic template baselines, reads within Hamming distance 2 were collapsed, and singletons that could not be merged were discarded. By aligning reads against IMGT, V, D and J genes, CDR3 length, and insertions or deletions at six rearrangement sites were assigned. Within each subset, clonotype counts were normalized to the number of sorted cells before true diversity and Gini coefficients were calculated with the tcR R package. Repertoire sharing was quantified using the overlap coefficient calculated on TCRB nucleotide sequences. TCRdb took over this immuneACCESS table, retaining in-frame rearrangements with V and J assigned. Such tables are incomplete; in checked studies, under half of the missing clones stem from an unresolved V gene, and the remainder is unexplained. D and trimming were read from the DNA, whereas the V and J calls and clone size are those reported in that table. The sample table contains about 240,000 clones; only one count was recorded for 27% of them. The top ten clones comprise roughly 4.1% of the sample.

From each donor, a single peripheral blood sample of around 120 mL on average was drawn into heparinised tubes. A BD FACSAria II was used to sort naive, central memory, regulatory and stem cell-like memory CD4+ T cells with a panel that included CD45RO, CCR7, CD25, CD127, CD95 and CD27. Every sorted population had a purity above 95%. PBMCs were isolated immediately by Lymphoprep density gradient centrifugation and stained directly without culture. Samples were stained and sorted in pairs, with one healthy donor and one patient per experiment, so that batch effects were minimized. The TCR was taken from a man under 40 in good health. Recombination joined TRBV10-2 with TRBJ2-7; 11 nucleotides in the junction match TRBD2. The sample consisted of central memory CD4+ T cells from blood. The CDR3 region: CASSEFTSGGYEQYF. The sequenced DNA is TGCGCCAGCAGTGAGTTTACTAGCGGGGGCTACGAGCAGTACTTC.